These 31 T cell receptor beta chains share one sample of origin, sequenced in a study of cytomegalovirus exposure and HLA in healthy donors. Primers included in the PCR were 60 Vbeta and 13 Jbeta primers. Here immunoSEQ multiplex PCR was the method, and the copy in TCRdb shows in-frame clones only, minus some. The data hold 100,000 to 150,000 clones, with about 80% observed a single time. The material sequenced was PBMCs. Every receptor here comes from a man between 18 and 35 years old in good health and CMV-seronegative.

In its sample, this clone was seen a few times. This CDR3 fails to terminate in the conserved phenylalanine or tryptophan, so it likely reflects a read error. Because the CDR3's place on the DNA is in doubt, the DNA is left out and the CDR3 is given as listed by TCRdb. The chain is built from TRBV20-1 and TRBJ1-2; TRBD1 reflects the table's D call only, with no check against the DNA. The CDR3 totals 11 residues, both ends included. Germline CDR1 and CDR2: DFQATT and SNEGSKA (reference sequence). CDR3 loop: CSAREGGTDLV.

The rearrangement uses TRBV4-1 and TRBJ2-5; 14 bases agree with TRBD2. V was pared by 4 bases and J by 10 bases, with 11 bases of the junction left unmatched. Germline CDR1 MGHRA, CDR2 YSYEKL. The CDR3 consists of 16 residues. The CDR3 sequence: CASSPGTSGSRWVQYF. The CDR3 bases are TGCGCCAGCAGCCCAGGGACTAGCGGGAGTAGATGGGTCCAGTACTTC.

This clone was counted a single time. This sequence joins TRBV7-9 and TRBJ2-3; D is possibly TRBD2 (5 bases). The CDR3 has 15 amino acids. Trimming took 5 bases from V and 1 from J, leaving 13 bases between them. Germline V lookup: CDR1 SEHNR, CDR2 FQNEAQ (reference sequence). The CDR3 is CASSPAGMGTDTQYF. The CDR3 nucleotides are TGTGCCAGCAGCCCCGCCGGGATGGGCACAGATACGCAGTATTTT.

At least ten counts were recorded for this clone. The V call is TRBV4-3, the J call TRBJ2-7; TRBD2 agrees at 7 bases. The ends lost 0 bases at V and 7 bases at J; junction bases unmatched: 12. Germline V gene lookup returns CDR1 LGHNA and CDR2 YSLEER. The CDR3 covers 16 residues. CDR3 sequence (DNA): TGCGCCAGCAGCCAAGAGTTAGCGGGTGGGGCTTCGGAGCAGTACTTC. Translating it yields CASSQELAGGASEQYF.

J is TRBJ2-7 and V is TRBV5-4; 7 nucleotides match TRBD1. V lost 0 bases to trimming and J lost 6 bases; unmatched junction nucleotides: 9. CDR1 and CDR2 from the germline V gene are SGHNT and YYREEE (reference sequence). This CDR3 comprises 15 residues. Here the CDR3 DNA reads TGTGCCAGCAGCTTGGAGATGACAGGGATTCGCGAGCAGTACTTC. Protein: CASSLEMTGIREQYF.

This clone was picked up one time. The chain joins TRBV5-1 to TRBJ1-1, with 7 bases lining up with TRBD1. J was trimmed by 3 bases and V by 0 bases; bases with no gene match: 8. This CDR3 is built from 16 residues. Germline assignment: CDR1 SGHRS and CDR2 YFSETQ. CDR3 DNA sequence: TGCGCCAGCAGCTTGGGAGGGGGCGCCGGGGACACTGAAGCTTTCTTT. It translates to CASSLGGGAGDTEAFF.

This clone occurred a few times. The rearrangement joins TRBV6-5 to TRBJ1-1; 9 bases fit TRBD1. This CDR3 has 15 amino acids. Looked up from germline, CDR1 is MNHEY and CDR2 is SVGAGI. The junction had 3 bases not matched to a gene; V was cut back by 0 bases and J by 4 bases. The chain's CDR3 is CASSYSGQGGTEAFF. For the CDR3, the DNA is TGTGCCAGCAGTTACTCGGGACAGGGTGGCACTGAAGCTTTCTTT.

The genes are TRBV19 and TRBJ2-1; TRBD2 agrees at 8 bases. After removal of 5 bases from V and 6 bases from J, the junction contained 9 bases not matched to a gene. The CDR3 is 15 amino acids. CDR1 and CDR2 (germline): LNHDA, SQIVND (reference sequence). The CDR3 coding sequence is TGTGCCAGTAGTTCCCCGGGACTAGTACGCAATGAGCAGTTCTTC. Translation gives CASSSPGLVRNEQFF.

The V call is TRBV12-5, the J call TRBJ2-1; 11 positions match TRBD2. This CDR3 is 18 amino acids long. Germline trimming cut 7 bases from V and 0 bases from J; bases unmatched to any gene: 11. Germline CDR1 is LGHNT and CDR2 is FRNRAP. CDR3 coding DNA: TGTGCTAGTGCCTCGGGACTAGCGGTTACAAGCTCCTACAATGAGCAGTTCTTC. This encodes CASASGLAVTSSYNEQFF. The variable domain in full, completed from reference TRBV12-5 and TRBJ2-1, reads DARVTQTPRHKVTEMGQEVTMRCQPILGHNTVFWYRQTMMQGLELLAYFRNRAPLDDSGMPKDRFSAEMPDATLATLKIQPSEPRDSAVYFCASASGLAVTSSYNEQFFGPGTRLTVL.

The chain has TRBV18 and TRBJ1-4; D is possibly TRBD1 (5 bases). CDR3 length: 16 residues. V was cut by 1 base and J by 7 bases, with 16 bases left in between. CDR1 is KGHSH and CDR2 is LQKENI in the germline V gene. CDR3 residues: CASSPLIIREGEKLFF. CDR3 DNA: TGTGCCAGCTCACCACTCATCATCAGGGAAGGTGAAAAACTGTTTTTT.

The CDR3 region is CAISEWRGTTDTQYF. The CDR3 bases are TGTGCCATCAGTGAATGGCGGGGGACCACAGATACGCAGTATTTT. This chain links TRBV10-3 with TRBJ2-3; TRBD2 aligns across 7 bases. This CDR3 is built from 15 residues. Germline V gives CDR1 ENHRY, CDR2 SYGVKD. Trimming removed 3 bases from V and 2 bases from J; junction bases left unmatched: 5.

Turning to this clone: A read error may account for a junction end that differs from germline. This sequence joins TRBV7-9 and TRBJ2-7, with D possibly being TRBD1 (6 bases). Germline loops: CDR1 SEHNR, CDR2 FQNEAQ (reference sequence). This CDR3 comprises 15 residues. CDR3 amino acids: CSSSFRGSRPHEQYF. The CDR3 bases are TGTTCCAGCAGCTTCAGGGGTTCCAGGCCTCACGAGCAGTACTTC.

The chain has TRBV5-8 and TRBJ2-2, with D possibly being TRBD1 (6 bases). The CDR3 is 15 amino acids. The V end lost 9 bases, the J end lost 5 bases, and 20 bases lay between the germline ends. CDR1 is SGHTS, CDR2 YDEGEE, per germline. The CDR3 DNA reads TGTGCCACCGGCACGGGACAAGTAATGACCGGGGAGCTGTTTTTT. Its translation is CATGTGQVMTGELFF. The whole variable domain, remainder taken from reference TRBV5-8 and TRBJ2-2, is EAGVTQSPTHLIKTRGQQATLRCSPISGHTSVYWYQQALGLGLQFLLWYDEGEERNRGNFPPRFSGRQFPNYSSELNVNALELEDSALYLCATGTGQVMTGELFFGEGSRLTVL.

For the CDR3, the DNA is TGTGCCAGCAGTTACCCGGGAATCACTGAAGCTTTCTTT. It translates to CASSYPGITEAFF. This chain joins TRBV6-6 and TRBJ1-1; D gene ambiguous. This CDR3 contains 13 residues. The V gene lost 2 bases and the J gene lost 4 bases, with 8 bases spanning the gap. Germline CDR1 MNHNY, CDR2 SVGAGI (reference sequence).

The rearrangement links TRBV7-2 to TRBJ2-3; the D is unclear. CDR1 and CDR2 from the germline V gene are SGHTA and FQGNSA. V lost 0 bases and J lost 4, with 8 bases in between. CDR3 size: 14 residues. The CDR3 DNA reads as TGTGCCAGCAGCTTAGCGGGTGGAGCAGATACGCAGTATTTT. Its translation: CASSLAGGADTQYF.

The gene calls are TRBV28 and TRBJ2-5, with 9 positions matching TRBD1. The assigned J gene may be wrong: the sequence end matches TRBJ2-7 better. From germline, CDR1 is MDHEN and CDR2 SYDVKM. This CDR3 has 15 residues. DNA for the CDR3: TGTGCCAGCATGGGCGGGGACAGGGCCCGCTACGAGCAGTACTTC. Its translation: CASMGGDRARYEQYF.

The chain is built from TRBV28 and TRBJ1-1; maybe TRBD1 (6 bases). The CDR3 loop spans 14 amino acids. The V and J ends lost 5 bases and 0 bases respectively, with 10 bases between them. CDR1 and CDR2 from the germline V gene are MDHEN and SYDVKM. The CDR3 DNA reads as TGTGCCAGCAGTCTGCAGGGGTTGAACACTGAAGCTTTCTTT. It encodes CASSLQGLNTEAFF.

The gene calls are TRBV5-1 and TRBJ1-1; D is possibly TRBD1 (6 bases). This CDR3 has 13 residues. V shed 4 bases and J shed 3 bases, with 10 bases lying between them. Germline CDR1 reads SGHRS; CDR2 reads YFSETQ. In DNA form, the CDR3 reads TGCGCCAGCAGCCCGGACAGCTACACTGAAGCTTTCTTT. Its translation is CASSPDSYTEAFF. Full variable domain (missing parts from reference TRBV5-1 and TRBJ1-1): KAGVTQTPRYLIKTRGQQVTLSCSPISGHRSVSWYQQTPGQGLQFLFEYFSETQRNKGNFPGRFSGRQFSNSRSEMNVSTLELGDSALYLCASSPDSYTEAFFGQGTRLTVV.

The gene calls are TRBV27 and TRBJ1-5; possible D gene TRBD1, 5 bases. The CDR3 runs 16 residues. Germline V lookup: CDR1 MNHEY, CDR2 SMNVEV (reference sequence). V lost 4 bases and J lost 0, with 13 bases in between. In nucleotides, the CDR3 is TGTGCCAGCAGTTCACTAACGGGGGTTAGCAATCAGCCCCAGCATTTT. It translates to CASSSLTGVSNQPQHF.

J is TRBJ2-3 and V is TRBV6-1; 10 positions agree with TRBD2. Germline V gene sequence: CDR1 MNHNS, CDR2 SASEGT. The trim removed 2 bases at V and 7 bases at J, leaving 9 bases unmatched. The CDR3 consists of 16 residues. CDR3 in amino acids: CASSERASGSVYTQYF. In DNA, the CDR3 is TGTGCCAGCAGTGAAAGGGCTAGCGGGAGTGTGTATACGCAGTATTTT.

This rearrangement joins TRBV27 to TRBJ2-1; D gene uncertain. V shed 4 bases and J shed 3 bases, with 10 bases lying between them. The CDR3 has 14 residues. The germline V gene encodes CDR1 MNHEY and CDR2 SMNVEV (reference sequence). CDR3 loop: CASSSPAVYNEQFF. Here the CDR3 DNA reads TGTGCCAGCAGTTCTCCGGCGGTCTACAATGAGCAGTTCTTC.

CDR3 DNA sequence: TGTGCCAGCGGCGGAGAGGGCATAGCTTTCTTT. Protein sequence: CASGGEGIAFF. The rearrangement uses TRBV28 and TRBJ1-1; D not certain. CDR1 MDHEN and CDR2 SYDVKM come from the germline V gene. Trimming stripped 8 bases from V and 10 bases from J, with 14 bases between. This CDR3 has 11 residues.

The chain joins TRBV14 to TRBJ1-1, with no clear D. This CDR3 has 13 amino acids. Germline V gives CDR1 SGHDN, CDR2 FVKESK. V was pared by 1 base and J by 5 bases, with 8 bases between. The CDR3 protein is CASSQGQWTEAFF. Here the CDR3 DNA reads TGTGCCAGCAGCCAAGGCCAGTGGACTGAAGCTTTCTTT.

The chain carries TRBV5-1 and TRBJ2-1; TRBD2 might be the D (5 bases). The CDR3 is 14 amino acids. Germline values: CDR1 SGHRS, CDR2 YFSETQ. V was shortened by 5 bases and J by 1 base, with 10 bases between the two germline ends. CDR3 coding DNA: TGCGCCAGCAGTCCCGGGGAATCCTACAATGAGCAGTTCTTC. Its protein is CASSPGESYNEQFF.

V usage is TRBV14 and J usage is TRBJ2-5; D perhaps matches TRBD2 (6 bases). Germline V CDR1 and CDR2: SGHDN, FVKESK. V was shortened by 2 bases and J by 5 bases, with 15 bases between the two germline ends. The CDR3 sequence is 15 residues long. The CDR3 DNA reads TGTGCCAGCAGCCAACGACTAGATAGATGGGAGACCCAGTACTTC. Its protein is CASSQRLDRWETQYF.

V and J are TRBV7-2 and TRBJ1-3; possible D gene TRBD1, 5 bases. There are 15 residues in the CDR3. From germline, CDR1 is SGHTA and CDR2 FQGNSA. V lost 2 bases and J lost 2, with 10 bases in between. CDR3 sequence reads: CASSLSLTAGNTIYF. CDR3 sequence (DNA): TGTGCCAGCAGCTTAAGTCTGACAGCTGGAAACACCATATATTTT.

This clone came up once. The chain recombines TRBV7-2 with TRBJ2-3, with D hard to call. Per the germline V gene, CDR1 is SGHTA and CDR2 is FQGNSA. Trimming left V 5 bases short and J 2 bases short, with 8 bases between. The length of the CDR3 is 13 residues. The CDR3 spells CASSPANTDTQYF. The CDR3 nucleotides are TGTGCCAGCAGCCCCGCTAACACAGATACGCAGTATTTT.

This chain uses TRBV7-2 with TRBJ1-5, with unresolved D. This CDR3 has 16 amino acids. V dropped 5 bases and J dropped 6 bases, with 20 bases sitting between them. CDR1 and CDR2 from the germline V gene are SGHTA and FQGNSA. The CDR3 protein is CASSVRAEGSFQPQHF. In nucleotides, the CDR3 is TGTGCCAGCAGCGTAAGGGCAGAGGGCTCTTTTCAGCCCCAGCATTTT.

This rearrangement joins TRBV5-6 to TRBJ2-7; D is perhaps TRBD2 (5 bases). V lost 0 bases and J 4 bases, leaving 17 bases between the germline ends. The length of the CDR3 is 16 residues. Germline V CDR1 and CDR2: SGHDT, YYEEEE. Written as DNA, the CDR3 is TGTGCCAGCAGCTTGGCCCGGGATCCTCGGGCGTACGAGCAGTACTTC. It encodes CASSLARDPRAYEQYF.

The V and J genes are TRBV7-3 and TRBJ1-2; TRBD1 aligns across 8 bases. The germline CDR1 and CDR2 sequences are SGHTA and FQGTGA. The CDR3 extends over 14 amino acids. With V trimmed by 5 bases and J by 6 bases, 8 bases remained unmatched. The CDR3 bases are TGTGCCAGCAGCGACGGACAGGGCTACGATGGCTACACCTTC. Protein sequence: CASSDGQGYDGYTF. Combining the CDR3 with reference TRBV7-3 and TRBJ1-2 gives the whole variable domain GAGVSQTPSNKVTEKGKYVELRCDPISGHTALYWYRQSLGQGPEFLIYFQGTGAADDSGLPNDRFFAVRPEGSVSTLKIQRTERGDSAVYLCASSDGQGYDGYTFGSGTRLTVV.

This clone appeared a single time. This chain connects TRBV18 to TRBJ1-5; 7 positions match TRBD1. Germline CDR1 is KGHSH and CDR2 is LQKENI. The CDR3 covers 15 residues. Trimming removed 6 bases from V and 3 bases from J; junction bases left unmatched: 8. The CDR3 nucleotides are TGTGCCAGCTCGGAGGGACAGTTGAACAATCAGCCCCAGCATTTT. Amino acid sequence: CASSEGQLNNQPQHF.